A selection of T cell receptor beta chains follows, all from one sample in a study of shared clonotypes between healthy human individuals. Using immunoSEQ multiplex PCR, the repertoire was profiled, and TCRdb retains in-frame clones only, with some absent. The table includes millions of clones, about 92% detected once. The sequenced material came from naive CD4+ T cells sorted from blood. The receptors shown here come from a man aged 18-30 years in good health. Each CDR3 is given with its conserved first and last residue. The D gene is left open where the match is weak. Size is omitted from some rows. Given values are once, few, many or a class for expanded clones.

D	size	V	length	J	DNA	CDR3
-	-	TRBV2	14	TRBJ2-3	TGTGCCAGCAGGGAGCACCTTGGGGCAGATACGCAGTATTTT	CASREHLGADTQYF
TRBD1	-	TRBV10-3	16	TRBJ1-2	TGTGCCACCAGTCAGGTCAGTGGACAGGAGAACTATGGCTACACCTTC	CATSQVSGQENYGYTF
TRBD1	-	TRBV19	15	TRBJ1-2	TGTGCCAGTAGTATACAGGCGGGACAGGGTTATGGCTACACCTTC	CASSIQAGQGYGYTF
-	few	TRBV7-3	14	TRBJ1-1	TGTGCCAGCAGCTTAGACCCCTCTGGCCCTGAAGCTTTCTTT	CASSLDPSGPEAFF
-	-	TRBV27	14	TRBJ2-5	TGTGCCAGCAGTTTATATGGAGCCCCAGAGACCCAGTACTTC	CASSLYGAPETQYF
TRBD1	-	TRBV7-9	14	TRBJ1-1	TGTGCCAGCACCCCAGGGGGCGCGAACACTGAAGCTTTCTTT	CASTPGGANTEAFF
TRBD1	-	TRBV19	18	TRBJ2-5	TGTGCCAGTAGTATAGATCTTGGGACAGGGGGCGTCCAAGAGACCCAGTACTTC	CASSIDLGTGGVQETQYF
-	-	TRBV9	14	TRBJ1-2	TGTGCCAGCAGCGTAGATTTGGGAAACTATGGCTACACCTTC	CASSVDLGNYGYTF
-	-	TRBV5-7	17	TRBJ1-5	TGTGCCAGCAGCTTGGCCGGAAGACGTGGATGGAATCAGCCCCAGCATTTT	CASSLAGRRGWNQPQHF
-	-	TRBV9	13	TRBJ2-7	TGTGCCAGCAGCGTAGATCCCAGCGGCGAGCAGTACTTC	CASSVDPSGEQYF
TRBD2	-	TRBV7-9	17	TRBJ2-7	TGTGCCAGCAGCTACCGGCTCTTAGCGGGAGAGGTGTACGAGCAGTACTTC	CASSYRLLAGEVYEQYF
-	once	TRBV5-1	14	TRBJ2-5	TGCGCCAGCAGCTTGTCTACTGTTGGGGAGACCCAGTACTTC	CASSLSTVGETQYF
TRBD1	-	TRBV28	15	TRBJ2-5	TGTGCCAGCAGACTTCAGGGGGCGCGACAAGAGACCCAGTACTTC	CASRLQGARQETQYF
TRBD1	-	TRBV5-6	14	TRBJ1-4	TGTGCCAGCAGCTTAGGACAGGGGCATGAAAAACTGTTTTTT	CASSLGQGHEKLFF
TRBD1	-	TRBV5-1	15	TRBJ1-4	TGCGCCAGCAGTCCGGGACAGCTGGTTAATGAAAAACTGTTTTTT	CASSPGQLVNEKLFF
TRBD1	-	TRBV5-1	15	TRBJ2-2	TGCGCCAGCCAGACCGGGACAGGGGGCTCCGGGGAGCTGTTTTTT	CASQTGTGGSGELFF
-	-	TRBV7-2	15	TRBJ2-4	TGTGCCAGCAGCGGATACGCCGGGGCCAAAAACATTCAGTACTTC	CASSGYAGAKNIQYF
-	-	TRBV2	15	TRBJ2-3	TGTGCCAGCAGTCCAGATGGGACAAGCACAGATACGCAGTATTTT	CASSPDGTSTDTQYF
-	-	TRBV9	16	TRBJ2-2	TGTGCCAGCAGCGCCTCTCACGGGGCGAACACCGGGGAGCTGTTTTTT	CASSASHGANTGELFF
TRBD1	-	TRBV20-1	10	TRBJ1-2	TGCAGTGGGACAGGGAGTGGCTACACCTTC	CSGTGSGYTF
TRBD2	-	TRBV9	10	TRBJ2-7	TGTGCCACCCTAGCGGACGAGCAGTACTTC	CATLADEQYF
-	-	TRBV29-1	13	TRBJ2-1	TGCAGCGCTGCGCAGGGGACTCTGTATGAGCAGTTCTTC	CSAAQGTLYEQFF
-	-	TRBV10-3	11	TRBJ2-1	TGTGCCATCAGTGAATTCAATGAGCAGTTCTTC	CAISEFNEQFF
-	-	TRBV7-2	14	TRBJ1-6	TGTGCCAGCAGCTACAGGGAATCGGGTTCACCCCTCCACTTT	CASSYRESGSPLHF
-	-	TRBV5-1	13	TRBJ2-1	TGCGCCAGCAGCGTGCCCGTCGCGGATGAGCAGTTCTTC	CASSVPVADEQFF
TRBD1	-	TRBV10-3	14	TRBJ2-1	TGTGCCATCAGTGGGGACAGGGGCTACAATGAGCAGTTCTTC	CAISGDRGYNEQFF
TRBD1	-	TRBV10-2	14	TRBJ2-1	TGCGCCAGCACCCCGGACAGGTACGGGATCGAGCAGTTCTTC	CASTPDRYGIEQFF
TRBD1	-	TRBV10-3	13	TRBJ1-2	TGTGCCATCAACCCGGGACAGGGTTATGGCTACACCTTC	CAINPGQGYGYTF
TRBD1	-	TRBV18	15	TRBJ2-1	TGTGCCAGCTCACCACCGGGACAGGGTTACAATGAGCAGTTCTTC	CASSPPGQGYNEQFF
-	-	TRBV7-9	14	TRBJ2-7	TGTGCCAGCAGCTTAACAGGGTTGCCCTACGAGCAGTACTTC	CASSLTGLPYEQYF
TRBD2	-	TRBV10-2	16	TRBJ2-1	TGCGCCAGCAGTGAGCCGACTAGCGGGGTGTCGGCACGGCAGTTCTTC	CASSEPTSGVSARQFF
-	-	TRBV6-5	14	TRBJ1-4	TGTGCCAGCAGTACACAGGGTGATTTGAGGAAACTGTTTTTT	CASSTQGDLRKLFF
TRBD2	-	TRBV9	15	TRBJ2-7	TGTGCCAGCAGCCCCGAGACTAGCGGTCGGTACGAGCAGTACTTC	CASSPETSGRYEQYF
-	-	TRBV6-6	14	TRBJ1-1	TGTGCCAGCAGAACAAGTCCTGAGGCTCCTAGGGCTTTCTTT	CASRTSPEAPRAFF
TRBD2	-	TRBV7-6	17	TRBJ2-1	TGTGCCAGCAGCACTCTAGCGGGGGTGAGCTCCTACAATGAGCAGTTCTTC	CASSTLAGVSSYNEQFF
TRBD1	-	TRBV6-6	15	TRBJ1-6	TGTGCCAGCAGGTTTGACGGACAGGATAATTCACCCCTCCACTTT	CASRFDGQDNSPLHF
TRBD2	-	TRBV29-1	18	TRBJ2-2	TGCAGCGTTGAATGGCTAGCGGGAGAGGGTGTCCGACCCGGGGAGCTGTTTTTT	CSVEWLAGEGVRPGELFF
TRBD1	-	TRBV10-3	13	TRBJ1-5	TGTGCCATCCGGGACAGGGGGGATCAGCCCCAGCATTTT	CAIRDRGDQPQHF
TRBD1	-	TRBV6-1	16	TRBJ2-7	TGTGCCAGCAGTGAAGCGGGGACAGGGGTTGTTTACGAGCAGTACTTC	CASSEAGTGVVYEQYF
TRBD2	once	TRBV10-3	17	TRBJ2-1	TGTGCCACCTCGAGGACTAGCGGGACTTCTGGTTACAATGAGCAGTTCTTC	CATSRTSGTSGYNEQFF
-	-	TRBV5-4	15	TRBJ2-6	TGTGCCAGCAGCTCCACAGGGACTGGGGCCAACGTCCTGACTTTC	CASSSTGTGANVLTF
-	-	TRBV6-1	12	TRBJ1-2	TGTGCCATCGAGGACGGATTCTATGGCTACACCTTC	CAIEDGFYGYTF
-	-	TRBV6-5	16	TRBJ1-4	TGTGCCAGCAGTTCGACAGGAAAAGGGGTTAATGAAAAACTGTTTTTT	CASSSTGKGVNEKLFF
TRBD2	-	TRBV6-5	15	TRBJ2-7	TGTGCCAGCAGTACTACTAGCGGGAGCTCCTACGAGCAGTACTTC	CASSTTSGSSYEQYF
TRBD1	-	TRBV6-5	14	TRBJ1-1	TGTGCCAGCAGCCCAGGGGGCTTGAACACTGAAGCTTTCTTT	CASSPGGLNTEAFF
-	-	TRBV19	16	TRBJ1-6	TGTGCCAGTAGTATAGAAGAGGGTAGAGGGAATTCACCCCTCCACTTT	CASSIEEGRGNSPLHF
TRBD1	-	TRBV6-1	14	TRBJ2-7	TGTGCCAGCAGTGTAGGACAGGGAACCTACGAGCAGTACTTC	CASSVGQGTYEQYF